This T cell receptor (beta chain) was identified in a study of T-cell reconstitution after alpha-beta-depleted transplantation in children. Using unique molecular identifiers, the investigators prepared the TCRbeta library. A single record per CDR3 protein comes from TCRdb applying MiXCR to the PCR reads. The sample carries a few hundred thousand distinct CDR3 sequences, more than 20% recorded once. Trimming left V 8 bases short and J 4 bases short, with 20 bases between. CDR3 length: 15 amino acids. Germline-derived CDR1 and CDR2 are SEHNR and FQNEAQ (reference sequence). The clonotype comes from a male patient between 10 and 17 years old who had a stem cell transplant for acute lymphoblastic leukemia, so the T cells may come from the graft donor. This sample comprised PBMCs, mostly from graft donor cells, obtained 180 days after TCRalphabeta/CD19-depleted stem cell transplant. V gene TRBV7-9 combines with J gene TRBJ1-1; D unresolved. The chain's CDR3 is CASCSRTWRTTEAFF. DNA for the CDR3: TGTGCCAGCTGCTCACGGACGTGGAGAACCACTGAAGCTTTCTTT.